Listed below are T cell receptor beta chains from one sample, sequenced in a study of cytomegalovirus exposure and HLA in healthy donors. Some clones are missing from TCRdb's copy, which holds only in-frame ones; the method was immunoSEQ multiplex PCR. The sample has 150,000 to 200,000 clones; roughly 83% are singletons. Sequencing was performed on PBMCs. The origin of the receptors is a woman aged 45-65 years in good health and CMV-seronegative. Both conserved end residues are part of each CDR3.

v_call,j_call,cdr3_length,cdr3_aa
TRBV6-1,TRBJ2-1,15,CATTNPGLAGGGQFF
TRBV27,TRBJ2-7,19,CASSPRTSGRAGPSYEQYF
TRBV27,TRBJ1-6,13,CASSSLRNSPLHF
TRBV4-3,TRBJ2-3,16,CASSQDLAGGADTQYF
TRBV10-2,TRBJ2-7,11,CASSPRDEQYF
TRBV4-3,TRBJ2-1,21,CASSQAKFTSGTRLTYNEQFF
TRBV27,TRBJ1-2,12,CASSTGDYGYTF
TRBV29-1,TRBJ2-7,14,CSVEGGQGKYEQYF
TRBV30,TRBJ1-6,16,CAWRAGQSSYNSPLHF
TRBV2,TRBJ2-2,15,CASSEGVAGGGELFF
TRBV6-1,TRBJ1-6,13,CASRQVSNSPLHF
TRBV12-5,TRBJ2-2,16,CASGLTGLATAGELFF
TRBV28,TRBJ2-1,15,CASSSGTGGGYEQFF
TRBV7-6,TRBJ1-5,16,CASSLAQRGINQPQHF
TRBV6-4,TRBJ1-5,18,CASIVGQGATYSNQPQHF
TRBV28,TRBJ1-2,14,CASSGQGGYYGYTF
TRBV2,TRBJ2-2,17,CASSTTARAVATGELFF
TRBV27,TRBJ2-5,14,CATKPLAGVGEQYF
TRBV2,TRBJ1-5,13,CASSGTVSQPQHF
TRBV5-8,TRBJ2-2,13,CASSLVYTGELFF
TRBV5-1,TRBJ2-3,13,CASSPRVTDTQYF
TRBV10-3,TRBJ2-5,15,CAIGPGQVFQETQYF
TRBV29-1,TRBJ2-5,15,CSVVRSAALQETQYF
TRBV4-3,TRBJ2-1,12,CGAGTGYIEQFF
TRBV5-6,TRBJ1-4,14,CASSTGTGGRKLFF
TRBV15,TRBJ2-1,15,CATSRGLASLKEQFF
TRBV6-6,TRBJ2-4,16,CASSYQKSIAKNIQYF
TRBV9,TRBJ2-7,14,CASSLSGGLYEQYF
TRBV6-4,TRBJ2-1,13,CASSAGRDNEQFF
TRBV5-1,TRBJ2-2,17,CASSLLAGVMDTGELFF
TRBV18,TRBJ1-4,17,CASSPTGPTGGSEKLFF
TRBV19,TRBJ1-4,14,CASTRGQANEKLFF
TRBV5-1,TRBJ1-1,15,CASSLYGTGNTEAFF
TRBV7-9,TRBJ2-3,16,CASSPPVGGVTDTQYF
TRBV2,TRBJ2-6,15,CASRQQGAGANVLTF
TRBV10-3,TRBJ2-7,15,CAISESGLAESEQYF
TRBV27,TRBJ2-2,17,CASSLIAQGANTGELFF
TRBV9,TRBJ2-1,16,CASSVGPFAGGLEQFF
TRBV28,TRBJ1-2,13,CASGYRGNYGYTF
TRBV19,TRBJ1-2,11,CASSIGQDYTF
TRBV6-1,TRBJ2-7,13,CASSHGFSYEQYF